This record concerns one T cell receptor (beta chain) sequence. No antigen is known for it. No qualities accompany the bases; no much larger clone lies one base away. Libraries were prepared through the immunoSEQ multiplex PCR assay. To provide template for TCR sequencing, every sample had RNA extracted and reverse transcribed into cDNA. SuperScript III was used to make first-strand cDNA, primed with a 2:1 mix of oligo-dT and random hexamers. A synthetic immune receptor repertoire was used to measure amplification bias, and any remaining bias was corrected computationally. The authors' analysis ran thus. Raw reads were preprocessed to remove errors, and CDR3 was defined according to IMGT conventions as the region from the conserved cysteine to phenylalanine. To get clonality, Shannon entropy was normalized by log2 of the number of productive unique TCRs and the result was subtracted from 1. Whether each scalp clone was CD4 or CD8 was inferred by checking scalp TCRbeta sequences against the CD4 and CD8 repertoires from sorted blood. Entries here come from immuneACCESS through TCRdb and include only in-frame sequences with V and J called. Some clones fail to appear in such tables; in the studies checked, an unresolved V gene covers under half of the shortfall, and the cause of the remainder is unknown. V, J and clone size are taken as reported in that table, and D and trimming were inferred from the DNA itself. The sample table records about 120,000 clones; about 59% of these occur just once. The ten largest clones capture around 5.4% of the sample.

From the cysteine up to the phenylalanine, the CDR3 has a length of 15 residues. Of the read, only the CDR3 DNA is kept; its 45 bases are in frame from base 1. The CDR1 and CDR2 encoded by the germline V gene are MGHRA and YSYEKL. After removal of 2 bases from V and 4 bases from J, the junction retains 4 bases not matched to a gene. This sample was taken from a study of CD8+ T cells in alopecia areata (dated by TCRdb to between 2018 and 2020). Study-wide context: The treated patients, all with moderate-to-severe alopecia areata, were enrolled in an open-label pilot trial of oral tofacitinib given at 5 to 10 mg twice daily. TCRbeta CDR3 regions were amplified by immunoSEQ multiplex PCR with 35 Vbeta forward and 13 Jbeta reverse primers. Scalp tissue and sorted CD4+ and CD8+ peripheral blood T cells from patchy and totalis/universalis alopecia areata patients and from healthy controls were covered by human TCRbeta sequencing. RNA was obtained with the PAXgene miRNA kit for fixed scalp, the miRNeasy kit for PBMCs, and the RNeasy kit for mouse skin. Tofacitinib was administered for 6 to 18 months, and 6 months of follow-up off drug were then conducted to assess delayed response and recurrence. Tofacitinib-treated patients had biopsies at baseline and at 4 and 24 weeks of treatment, with a later scalp biopsy in several patients. To study T cell clonal expansion in alopecia areata, the researchers applied high-throughput TCRbeta sequencing to both the C3H/HeJ mouse model and human patients. Scalp clonality was compared across normal scalp (n=4), patchy alopecia areata scalp (n=8), and alopecia totalis/universalis scalp (n=8). For the treated patients, the SALT score, which quantifies what percentage of scalp surface area is affected, served as the measure of disease severity. Overall study outcomes, separate from this receptor: Many expanded lesional clones persisted in scalp and blood during tofacitinib treatment, which may partly explain relapse after stopping treatment. Shared TCR sequences between patients were less evident than in mice, which may be partly attributable to HLA diversity in the patient population. The treated cohort was small, with a single nonresponder, so links between baseline CD8+ expansion and response need larger studies. Compared with normal scalp, lesional scalp, particularly in alopecia totalis/universalis, had higher clonality and more expanded CD8+ clones, which suggests antigenic drive. Tofacitinib significantly lowered scalp clonality and the number of expanded CD8+ clones among the top 100 scalp clones. Unlike mouse skin, which is dominated by gammadelta T cells, normal human skin has resident alphabeta T cells that are also sequenced, and this complicates analysis of the scalp TCR repertoire.

This specimen's time point label, interpreted: 4 weeks on oral tofacitinib. Sample treatment or condition, as interpreted from the label and publication: oral pan-JAK inhibitor, 5-10 mg twice daily. Lesional scalp punch biopsies and peripheral blood were collected from alopecia areata patients. PBMCs were isolated by density centrifugation and stained for CD3, CD4 and CD8, and CD4+ and CD8+ T cells were sorted on a FACSAria. The rearrangement combines TRBV4-1 with TRBJ1-2, and 10 junctional nucleotides match TRBD1. Here the sequenced sample was CD4+ T cells sorted from blood, taken at week 4, from a patient treated with tofacitinib. This TCR was sampled from a human donor with alopecia areata. CDR3 loop: CASSQRQGASYGYTF. The DNA sequence is TGCGCCAGCAGCCAACGACAGGGGGCCAGCTATGGCTACACCTTC.